This is a list of T cell receptor beta chains from one sample in a study of blood T cell repertoires in COVID-19. Clones were sequenced by immunoSEQ multiplex PCR, and TCRdb holds only the in-frame ones, with some missing. The table has a few hundred thousand clones, 80% to 90% seen once. Source material: PBMCs or T cells enriched from blood (not recorded which). The source is a man aged 35 to 55 who had recovered from COVID-19. CDR3s include the opening cysteine and the closing phenylalanine or tryptophan. The order of the fields is CDR3 DNA, CDR3 protein, D gene, J gene, V gene, CDR3 length, clone size. A D gene is named only where the DNA matches it firmly. Size tells how often a clone was seen (once, few, many) or the class of an expanded clone, and some rows leave it out.

cdr3_nt: TGCAGCGTTGTAACGCCAGATACCTATGGCTACACCTTC
cdr3_aa: CSVVTPDTYGYTF
d_call: NA
j_call: TRBJ1-2
v_call: TRBV29-1
cdr3_length: 13
clone_size: NA

cdr3_nt: TGTGCCAGCAGGAAGACTAGCGGGGAGGATACGCAGTATTTT
cdr3_aa: CASRKTSGEDTQYF
d_call: TRBD2
j_call: TRBJ2-3
v_call: TRBV2
cdr3_length: 14
clone_size: once

cdr3_nt: TGTGCCAGCAGCCCCCGGGGCGGGAGGCCAACCTACAATGAGCAGTTCTTC
cdr3_aa: CASSPRGGRPTYNEQFF
d_call: TRBD2
j_call: TRBJ2-1
v_call: TRBV7-9
cdr3_length: 17
clone_size: NA

cdr3_nt: TGTGCCAGCTCACCAGACAGGGCGGCGGGCTACACCTTC
cdr3_aa: CASSPDRAAGYTF
d_call: TRBD1
j_call: TRBJ1-2
v_call: TRBV18
cdr3_length: 13
clone_size: NA

cdr3_nt: TGTGCCACCCAACCTCGGGGGTTCTATAATTCACCCCTCCACTTT
cdr3_aa: CATQPRGFYNSPLHF
d_call: NA
j_call: TRBJ1-6
v_call: TRBV27
cdr3_length: 15
clone_size: NA

cdr3_nt: TGTGCCAGCAGCACGACAGCAAATGGAGACTATGGCTACACCTTC
cdr3_aa: CASSTTANGDYGYTF
d_call: NA
j_call: TRBJ1-2
v_call: TRBV6-5
cdr3_length: 15
clone_size: NA

cdr3_nt: TGTGCCAGCAGCCAAGAAGGGGGGGCAGGTGAGCAGTTCTTC
cdr3_aa: CASSQEGGAGEQFF
d_call: NA
j_call: TRBJ2-1
v_call: TRBV4-2
cdr3_length: 14
clone_size: NA

cdr3_nt: TGTGCCAGCTCTCCAGTCGAGGGTATAGGCTACACCTTC
cdr3_aa: CASSPVEGIGYTF
d_call: NA
j_call: TRBJ1-2
v_call: TRBV18
cdr3_length: 13
clone_size: NA

cdr3_nt: TGTGCCACCCAGGACAGGGGGCTTGACTATGGCTACACCTTC
cdr3_aa: CATQDRGLDYGYTF
d_call: TRBD1
j_call: TRBJ1-2
v_call: TRBV2
cdr3_length: 14
clone_size: NA

cdr3_nt: TGTGCCACCAGCAGGAGGACAGGAGACACAGATACGCAGTATTTT
cdr3_aa: CATSRRTGDTDTQYF
d_call: TRBD1
j_call: TRBJ2-3
v_call: TRBV15
cdr3_length: 15
clone_size: once

cdr3_nt: TGTGCCAGCAGCTTGGGCAGGGTAGATACGCAGTATTTT
cdr3_aa: CASSLGRVDTQYF
d_call: NA
j_call: TRBJ2-3
v_call: TRBV5-4
cdr3_length: 13
clone_size: few

cdr3_nt: TGTGCCAGCAGCAAAGAAGCAGGGGGCCGTCCTGAAGCTTTCTTT
cdr3_aa: CASSKEAGGRPEAFF
d_call: NA
j_call: TRBJ1-1
v_call: TRBV21-1
cdr3_length: 15
clone_size: once

cdr3_nt: TGTGCCAGTAGCCCGCTCGAGGAGGCCGAAGCTTTCTTT
cdr3_aa: CASSPLEEAEAFF
d_call: NA
j_call: TRBJ1-1
v_call: TRBV19
cdr3_length: 13
clone_size: NA

cdr3_nt: TGTGCCAGCAGCTCCCACTGGACTGCCGGCTCCTACAATGAGCAGTTCTTC
cdr3_aa: CASSSHWTAGSYNEQFF
d_call: NA
j_call: TRBJ2-1
v_call: TRBV11-2
cdr3_length: 17
clone_size: NA

cdr3_nt: TGTGCCAGCAGCTCCCCTGAGTTACGTGGAAAACTGTTTTTT
cdr3_aa: CASSSPELRGKLFF
d_call: NA
j_call: TRBJ1-4
v_call: TRBV5-6
cdr3_length: 14
clone_size: NA

cdr3_nt: TGCAGCGTTGAAAGGGGGGGCAAGGACGAGCAGTACTTC
cdr3_aa: CSVERGGKDEQYF
d_call: NA
j_call: TRBJ2-7
v_call: TRBV29-1
cdr3_length: 13
clone_size: NA

cdr3_nt: TGTGCCAGCTCCCGGGCCCAGGCCCAAGAGACCCAGTACTTC
cdr3_aa: CASSRAQAQETQYF
d_call: NA
j_call: TRBJ2-5
v_call: TRBV4-2
cdr3_length: 14
clone_size: NA

cdr3_nt: TGTGCCAGCAGCTTAGCGGGCGCAGATACGCAGTATTTT
cdr3_aa: CASSLAGADTQYF
d_call: NA
j_call: TRBJ2-3
v_call: TRBV7-9
cdr3_length: 13
clone_size: once

cdr3_nt: TGCGCCAGCAGCTTGGGGGCTAGCGGGGAGGAGACCCAGTACTTC
cdr3_aa: CASSLGASGEETQYF
d_call: TRBD2
j_call: TRBJ2-5
v_call: TRBV5-1
cdr3_length: 15
clone_size: NA

cdr3_nt: TGTGCCAGCAATCCCCCAGGGTTCACTGAAGCTTTCTTT
cdr3_aa: CASNPPGFTEAFF
d_call: NA
j_call: TRBJ1-1
v_call: TRBV28
cdr3_length: 13
clone_size: NA

cdr3_nt: TGCGCCAGCAGCTTGCGAGCGGGAGGAGGCGAGCAGTACTTC
cdr3_aa: CASSLRAGGGEQYF
d_call: TRBD2
j_call: TRBJ2-7
v_call: TRBV5-1
cdr3_length: 14
clone_size: NA

cdr3_nt: TGTGCCAGCAGCAAACGACAGGGGGGGAACACTGAAGCTTTCTTT
cdr3_aa: CASSKRQGGNTEAFF
d_call: NA
j_call: TRBJ1-1
v_call: TRBV21-1
cdr3_length: 15
clone_size: NA

cdr3_nt: TGTGCCAGCAGCTCTATCCGGGACAGGGGGCTATTACTTACCTACGAGCAGTACTTC
cdr3_aa: CASSSIRDRGLLLTYEQYF
d_call: TRBD1
j_call: TRBJ2-7
v_call: TRBV5-6
cdr3_length: 19
clone_size: NA

cdr3_nt: TGTGCCAGCAGTGCGGGATATAGGCCGGGAGATTCACCCCTCCACTTT
cdr3_aa: CASSAGYRPGDSPLHF
d_call: NA
j_call: TRBJ1-6
v_call: TRBV6-1
cdr3_length: 16
clone_size: NA

cdr3_nt: TGTGCCTGGAGTGATAAAGGACAGGGGGCCACTGAAGCTTTCTTT
cdr3_aa: CAWSDKGQGATEAFF
d_call: TRBD1
j_call: TRBJ1-1
v_call: TRBV30
cdr3_length: 15
clone_size: NA

cdr3_nt: TGTGCCAGCAGCGTAGCCCGGACAGCCTATGGCTACACCTTC
cdr3_aa: CASSVARTAYGYTF
d_call: NA
j_call: TRBJ1-2
v_call: TRBV9
cdr3_length: 14
clone_size: NA

cdr3_nt: TGCGCCAGCAGCTTGGGCAGGGGGCTCGACGAGCAGTACTTC
cdr3_aa: CASSLGRGLDEQYF
d_call: TRBD1
j_call: TRBJ2-7
v_call: TRBV5-1
cdr3_length: 14
clone_size: many

cdr3_nt: TGTGCCAGCAAGCGGGGGGACTTCGGCGAGCAGTACTTC
cdr3_aa: CASKRGDFGEQYF
d_call: TRBD2
j_call: TRBJ2-7
v_call: TRBV2
cdr3_length: 13
clone_size: NA

cdr3_nt: TGCGCCAGCAGTCAATTCCGGGACAGGGCCTACTATGGCTACACCTTC
cdr3_aa: CASSQFRDRAYYGYTF
d_call: TRBD1
j_call: TRBJ1-2
v_call: TRBV23-1
cdr3_length: 16
clone_size: NA

cdr3_nt: TGTGCCAGCAGCTTAGGGGCTTCGAATCAGCCCCAGCATTTT
cdr3_aa: CASSLGASNQPQHF
d_call: NA
j_call: TRBJ1-5
v_call: TRBV7-6
cdr3_length: 14
clone_size: NA

cdr3_nt: TGCGCCAGCAACAGCGAAGGGGGCTATGGCTACACCTTC
cdr3_aa: CASNSEGGYGYTF
d_call: NA
j_call: TRBJ1-2
v_call: TRBV5-1
cdr3_length: 13
clone_size: NA

cdr3_nt: TGTGCCAGCTATATCTTCACAGATACGCAGTATTTT
cdr3_aa: CASYIFTDTQYF
d_call: NA
j_call: TRBJ2-3
v_call: TRBV5-8
cdr3_length: 12
clone_size: NA

cdr3_nt: TGTGCCAGCAGCTTACGGGACAGCCGCACAGATACGCAGTATTTT
cdr3_aa: CASSLRDSRTDTQYF
d_call: TRBD1
j_call: TRBJ2-3
v_call: TRBV7-3
cdr3_length: 15
clone_size: NA

cdr3_nt: TGTGCCAGTAGTATCCAGGACAGGCTTCCCTACGAGCAGTACTTC
cdr3_aa: CASSIQDRLPYEQYF
d_call: TRBD1
j_call: TRBJ2-7
v_call: TRBV19
cdr3_length: 15
clone_size: NA

cdr3_nt: TGCAGCGTCGTGGTCACAGCCACCCAGTACTTC
cdr3_aa: CSVVVTATQYF
d_call: NA
j_call: TRBJ2-5
v_call: TRBV29-1
cdr3_length: 11
clone_size: NA

cdr3_nt: TGTGCCAGCAGCTTTTTTGCGGGAGACAATGAGCAGTTCTTC
cdr3_aa: CASSFFAGDNEQFF
d_call: TRBD2
j_call: TRBJ2-1
v_call: TRBV5-4
cdr3_length: 14
clone_size: NA

cdr3_nt: TGTGCCAGCACCGCCGGGACTAGTTTTTTCAATGAGCAGTTCTTC
cdr3_aa: CASTAGTSFFNEQFF
d_call: TRBD2
j_call: TRBJ2-1
v_call: TRBV7-2
cdr3_length: 15
clone_size: NA

cdr3_nt: TGCGCCAGCAGCTTGGGCCTCGGGGGAGGGGAGAATCAGCCCCAGCATTTT
cdr3_aa: CASSLGLGGGENQPQHF
d_call: NA
j_call: TRBJ1-5
v_call: TRBV5-1
cdr3_length: 17
clone_size: NA

cdr3_nt: TGTGCCAGCACCCAAACGGGGGGCCAGAAAGCTTTCTTT
cdr3_aa: CASTQTGGQKAFF
d_call: NA
j_call: TRBJ1-1
v_call: TRBV6-5
cdr3_length: 13
clone_size: NA

cdr3_nt: TGCGCCAGCAGGAGGGATAATACTGAAGCTTTCTTT
cdr3_aa: CASRRDNTEAFF
d_call: NA
j_call: TRBJ1-1
v_call: TRBV5-1
cdr3_length: 12
clone_size: NA

cdr3_nt: TGTGCCATCAGTGAGCCGACTAGCGGCGGTGGGGGTGAGCAGTTCTTC
cdr3_aa: CAISEPTSGGGGEQFF
d_call: TRBD2
j_call: TRBJ2-1
v_call: TRBV10-3
cdr3_length: 16
clone_size: NA

cdr3_nt: TGTGCCAGCAGTGAGGGCGGCGGGCTCTCTGGAAACACCATATATTTT
cdr3_aa: CASSEGGGLSGNTIYF
d_call: NA
j_call: TRBJ1-3
v_call: TRBV2
cdr3_length: 16
clone_size: NA

cdr3_nt: TGTGCCACCAGTGGGACAGGTTTTTTGGATACGCAGTATTTT
cdr3_aa: CATSGTGFLDTQYF
d_call: TRBD1
j_call: TRBJ2-3
v_call: TRBV24-1
cdr3_length: 14
clone_size: NA

cdr3_nt: TGTGCCAGCAGCTCGTCAGGCGGGAATGAGCAGTTCTTC
cdr3_aa: CASSSSGGNEQFF
d_call: NA
j_call: TRBJ2-1
v_call: TRBV7-3
cdr3_length: 13
clone_size: once

cdr3_nt: TGTGCCAGTAGTATAATGGGCAGGGTGGTTTCACCCCTCCACTTT
cdr3_aa: CASSIMGRVVSPLHF
d_call: NA
j_call: TRBJ1-6
v_call: TRBV19
cdr3_length: 15
clone_size: NA

cdr3_nt: TGTGCCAGTAGTATAGATCTTGGAAACACCATATATTTT
cdr3_aa: CASSIDLGNTIYF
d_call: NA
j_call: TRBJ1-3
v_call: TRBV19
cdr3_length: 13
clone_size: few